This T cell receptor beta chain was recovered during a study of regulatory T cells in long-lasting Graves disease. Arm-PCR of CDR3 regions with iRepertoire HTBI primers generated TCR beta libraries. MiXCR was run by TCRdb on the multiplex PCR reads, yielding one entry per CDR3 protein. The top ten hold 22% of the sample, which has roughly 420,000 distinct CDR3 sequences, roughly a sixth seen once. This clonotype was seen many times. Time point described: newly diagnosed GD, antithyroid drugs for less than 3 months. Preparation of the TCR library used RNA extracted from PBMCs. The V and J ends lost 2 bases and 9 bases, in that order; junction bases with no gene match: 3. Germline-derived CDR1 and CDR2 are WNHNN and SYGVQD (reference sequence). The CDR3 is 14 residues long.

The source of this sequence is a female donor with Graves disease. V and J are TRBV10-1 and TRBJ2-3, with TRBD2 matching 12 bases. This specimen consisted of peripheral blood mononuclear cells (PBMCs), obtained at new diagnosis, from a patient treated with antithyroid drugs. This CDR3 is CASSETSGGPTQYF. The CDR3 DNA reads TGCGCCAGCAGTGAGACTAGCGGGGGGCCGACGCAGTATTTT.